These 17 T cell receptor beta chains originate from one sample sequenced in a study of shared clonotypes between healthy human individuals. Using immunoSEQ multiplex PCR, the repertoire was profiled, and TCRdb retains in-frame clones only, with some absent. The sample yields some 2,000,000 clones, about 95% seen once. Sample: naive CD4+ T cells sorted from blood. Subset: CD45RA+ positively selected. These receptors all come from a man aged 18 to 29 in good health.

The V gene is TRBV29-1, the J gene TRBJ2-7, with 8 bases lining up with TRBD2. Germline loops: CDR1 SQVTM, CDR2 ANQGSEA. CDR3 length: 14 amino acids. Trimming removed 7 bases from V and 0 bases from J; junction bases left unmatched: 8. The CDR3 DNA reads as TGCAGCGCCTTTAGCGGGGATAGCTCCTACGAGCAGTACTTC. Translation: CSAFSGDSSYEQYF.

This clone appeared once. This chain joins TRBV7-2 and TRBJ2-3; TRBD2 aligns across 7 bases. CDR1 is SGHTA, CDR2 FQGNSA, per germline. The CDR3 consists of 14 residues. V gave up 3 bases and J gave up 5 bases; unmatched junction bases: 5. CDR3: CASSLGGSQDTQYF. The CDR3 nucleotides read TGTGCCAGCAGCTTGGGCGGGAGTCAAGATACGCAGTATTTT. Based on the CDR3 plus reference TRBV7-2 and TRBJ2-3, the full variable domain is GAGVSQSPSNKVTEKGKDVELRCDPISGHTALYWYRQSLGQGLEFLIYFQGNSAPDKSGLPSDRFSAERTGGSVSTLTIQRTQQEDSAVYLCASSLGGSQDTQYFGPGTRLTVL.

The gene calls are TRBV15 and TRBJ1-1; D call uncertain. The CDR3 totals 13 residues. The V end lost 0 bases, the J end lost 1 base, and 3 bases lay between the germline ends. Looked up from germline, CDR1 is LNHNV and CDR2 is YYDKDF (reference sequence). The CDR3 protein is CATSRDGNTEAFF. The CDR3, as DNA: TGTGCCACCAGCAGAGATGGGAACACTGAAGCTTTCTTT.

This chain connects TRBV7-6 to TRBJ2-1; D may be TRBD1 (5 bases). Germline CDR1 reads SGHVS; CDR2 reads FNYEAQ. CDR3 size: 19 residues. V was cut by 4 bases and J by 2 bases, with 24 bases left in between. The CDR3 DNA reads as TGTGCCAGCAGCTCTTGGGAATGGGGCACCCTTAAGCCCTACAATGAGCAGTTCTTC. Encoded protein: CASSSWEWGTLKPYNEQFF.

The V call is TRBV5-4, the J call TRBJ2-2; D remains unclear. Germline assignment: CDR1 SGHNT and CDR2 YYREEE (reference sequence). Trimming cost V 0 bases and J 5 bases, with 8 bases left between them. The CDR3 has 14 residues. The CDR3 region has the DNA TGTGCCAGCAGCTTGGCGCAAAGGACCGGGGAGCTGTTTTTT. This gives the protein CASSLAQRTGELFF.

J is TRBJ2-5 and V is TRBV15, with D hard to call. CDR3 length equals 16 residues. Germline lookup yields CDR1 LNHNV and CDR2 YYDKDF (reference sequence). The V and J ends lost 0 bases and 7 bases respectively, with 18 bases between them. The CDR3 spells CATSRDREVLVGTQYF. The DNA for the CDR3 is TGTGCCACCAGCAGAGATCGAGAAGTCCTTGTAGGGACCCAGTACTTC.

The rearrangement joins TRBV25-1 to TRBJ2-7; the D gene could be TRBD1 or TRBD2 (5 bases each). CDR3 size: 13 residues. Germline CDR1 is MGHDK and CDR2 is SYGVNS. V was trimmed by 10 bases and J by 11 bases, leaving 24 bases between them. CDR3 coding DNA: TGTGCCACCGAGGAGCGGACCTCCCAGGGAAAGTACTTC. Translation: CATEERTSQGKYF.

The V and J genes are TRBV2 and TRBJ2-6; no firm D call. The V end was cut by 6 bases, the J end by 0 bases, with 9 bases between. Germline-derived CDR1 and CDR2 are SNHLY and FYNNEI. The CDR3 runs to 15 residues. The CDR3 reads CASRFPSSGANVLTF. CDR3 bases: TGTGCCAGCAGATTTCCGAGCTCTGGGGCCAACGTCCTGACTTTC. The full variable domain, in which reference TRBV2 and TRBJ2-6 provide the parts outside the CDR3, is EPEVTQTPSHQVTQMGQEVILRCVPISNHLYFYWYRQILGQKVEFLVSFYNNEISEKSEIFDDQFSVERPDGSNFTLKIRSTKLEDSAMYFCASRFPSSGANVLTFGAGSRLTVL.

The chain links TRBV5-1 to TRBJ2-3; TRBD2 aligns across 10 bases. V lost 3 bases, J lost 1 base, and 8 bases stayed unmatched. The CDR3 is 17 amino acids. The germline V gene encodes CDR1 SGHRS and CDR2 YFSETQ. This chain's CDR3 is CASSWGSSGRGTDTQYF. CDR3 sequence (DNA): TGCGCCAGCAGCTGGGGCTCGAGCGGGAGGGGCACAGATACGCAGTATTTT. The complete variable domain, with remaining parts taken from reference TRBV5-1 and TRBJ2-3, reads KAGVTQTPRYLIKTRGQQVTLSCSPISGHRSVSWYQQTPGQGLQFLFEYFSETQRNKGNFPGRFSGRQFSNSRSEMNVSTLELGDSALYLCASSWGSSGRGTDTQYFGPGTRLTVL.

This chain links TRBV5-5 with TRBJ2-2; no clear D. Trimming stripped 1 base from V and 5 bases from J, with 6 bases between. Germline-derived CDR1 and CDR2 are SGHKS and YYEKEE (reference sequence). The CDR3 spans 13 residues. In DNA, the CDR3 is TGTGCCAGCAGCTTGAGGTTTACCGGGGAGCTGTTTTTT. It yields the protein CASSLRFTGELFF.

The V call is TRBV18, the J call TRBJ2-7; D perhaps matches TRBD1 (6 bases). The CDR3 sequence is 14 residues long. Germline V lookup: CDR1 KGHSH, CDR2 LQKENI. Trimming cost V 3 bases and J 4 bases, with 13 bases left between them. The DNA of the CDR3 is TGTGCCAGCTCACCTAGCAGGGGTGATTACGAGCAGTACTTC. Protein product: CASSPSRGDYEQYF. Supplemented by reference TRBV18 and TRBJ2-7, the full variable domain reads NAGVMQNPRHLVRRRGQEARLRCSPMKGHSHVYWYRQLPEEGLKFMVYLQKENIIDESGMPKERFSAEFPKEGPSILRIQQVVRGDSAAYFCASSPSRGDYEQYFGPGTRLTVT.

The CDR3 DNA reads as TGCGCCAGCAGCGAGACAGGGGGGACAGATACGCAGTATTTT. It specifies CASSETGGTDTQYF. The rearrangement uses TRBV5-1 and TRBJ2-3; TRBD1 aligns across 9 bases. This CDR3 contains 14 residues. Germline CDR1 SGHRS, CDR2 YFSETQ. V lost 4 bases, J lost 3 bases, and 3 bases stayed unmatched.

This chain uses TRBV18 with TRBJ1-2, with D maybe TRBD1 (6 bases). CDR3 length equals 14 residues. V lost 2 bases, J lost 4 bases, and 11 bases lay in between. Germline values: CDR1 KGHSH, CDR2 LQKENI. The CDR3 DNA follows: TGTGCCAGCTCACCAGCTCCGACAGGCTATGGCTACACCTTC. This codes for CASSPAPTGYGYTF.

The CDR3 DNA sequence: TGTGCCAGCAGTTACGGACAGTCAAGGTCCACCGGGGAGCTGTTTTTT. The encoded protein is CASSYGQSRSTGELFF. This chain uses TRBV6-5 with TRBJ2-2; the D gene is possibly TRBD1 (6 bases). The CDR3 sequence is 16 residues long. V lost 2 bases to trimming and J lost 4 bases, with 14 bases between them. Germline CDR1 MNHEY, CDR2 SVGAGI.

The chain links TRBV28 to TRBJ1-2; 12 nucleotides line up with TRBD1. V lost 6 bases, J lost 12 bases, and 8 bases stayed unmatched. Germline V CDR1 and CDR2: MDHEN, SYDVKM. The CDR3 is 13 amino acids. The DNA of the CDR3 is TGTGCCAGCAGAAAACCGGGACAGGGGGCGCACACCTTC. It specifies CASRKPGQGAHTF.

This clone was found once. Other nucleotide sequences from this sample produce the same CDR3. The chain recombines TRBV10-3 with TRBJ1-2; D unclear. The V gene lost 0 bases and the J gene lost 2 bases, with 4 bases spanning the gap. The V gene's germline CDR1 is ENHRY and CDR2 SYGVKD. This CDR3 region has 13 residues. CDR3 residues: CAISESTNYGYTF. The CDR3 region has the DNA TGTGCCATCAGTGAGTCGACCAACTATGGCTACACCTTC.

The chain combines TRBV5-4 with TRBJ2-7, with 8 positions matching TRBD1. Trimming cost V 4 bases and J 5 bases; bases outside gene matches: 5. Per the germline V gene, CDR1 is SGHNT and CDR2 is YYREEE (reference sequence). CDR3 size: 13 residues. The CDR3: CASSRLQGDEQYF. CDR3 DNA sequence: TGTGCCAGCAGCCGATTACAGGGGGACGAGCAGTACTTC.